The present T cell receptor beta chain was sequenced within a study of T cell responses to AZD1222 COVID-19 vaccine. As concerns this clone: The antigen is undetermined.

The CDR3 has 15 amino acids. CDR1 is SGHNT, CDR2 YENEEA, per germline. Trimming shortened V by 1 base and J by 5 bases, and 14 bases separated the two germline ends. Measured with immunoSEQ multiplex PCR; TCRdb has only the in-frame clones, and not every one. This sample has about 150,000 clones, with about 90% found just once. Study-wide results and caveats: At baseline, just 5 or 6 AZD1222 recipients tested seropositive.

This receptor was identified in an adult who received the AZD1222 COVID-19 vaccine. Sequencing was performed on peripheral blood, taken 28 days after the second AZD1222 dose. This chain joins TRBV11-3 and TRBJ1-1; TRBD1 might be the D (5 bases). The CDR3 coding sequence is TGTGCCAGCAGCTTAGTCGGGGCGGCAGCGACTGAAGCTTTCTTT. Translating it yields CASSLVGAAATEAFF.